The 14 T cell receptor beta chains below all came from one sample that was sequenced in a study of shared clonotypes between healthy human individuals. Assay used: immunoSEQ multiplex PCR; TCRdb lists only in-frame clones, some missing. The table shows 110,000 or so clones, with more than 65% occurring only once. Sequencing was carried out using memory CD8+ T cells sorted from blood. Stated subset: CD45RO+ cells pooled with CCR7-negative TemRA cells. These receptors were collected from a woman aged 25-40 years in good health.

The genes are TRBV30 and TRBJ2-3, with TRBD2 matching 8 bases. Germline CDR1 reads GTSNPN; CDR2 reads SVGIG (reference sequence). The CDR3 has 15 amino acids. J gave up 1 base and V 2 bases, and 5 bases lay outside the gene matches. CDR3 sequence reads: CAWSIGRGGTDTQYF. CDR3 nucleotides: TGTGCCTGGAGTATCGGGAGGGGGGGCACAGATACGCAGTATTTT.

The CDR3 nucleotides are TGTGCCAGCAGTTTTGAGAGGGCTGAAGCTTTCTTT. Translating gives CASSFERAEAFF. The gene calls are TRBV28 and TRBJ1-1; D uncertain. Germline-derived CDR1 and CDR2 are MDHEN and SYDVKM. V dropped 3 bases and J dropped 6 bases, with 8 bases sitting between them. The CDR3 runs to 12 residues.

The chain carries TRBV6-1 and TRBJ2-5; D possibly corresponds to TRBD1 (6 bases). The V gene lost 4 bases and the J gene lost 3 bases, with 9 bases spanning the gap. CDR1 MNHNS and CDR2 SASEGT come from the germline V gene. This CDR3 is built from 13 residues. CDR3 in amino acids: CASSVKGEETQYF. CDR3 nucleotides: TGTGCCAGCAGTGTAAAGGGGGAAGAGACCCAGTACTTC.

The chain links TRBV11-2 to TRBJ2-5; D is uncertain. This CDR3 contains 16 residues. Germline CDR1 reads SGHAT; CDR2 reads FQNNGV. The V end was cut by 4 bases, the J end by 1 base, with 16 bases between. The chain's CDR3 is CASSSRHDGSQETQYF. The CDR3 DNA reads TGTGCCAGCAGCTCTCGACACGATGGGTCCCAAGAGACCCAGTACTTC.

This chain links TRBV2 with TRBJ1-5; D uncertain. V lost 7 bases and J lost 6, with 19 bases in between. CDR1 SNHLY and CDR2 FYNNEI come from the germline V gene. The CDR3 is 15 residues long. The CDR3 DNA is TGTGCCAGCACCCCGAAGACCGGGATGGGTCAGCCCCAGCATTTT. It yields the protein CASTPKTGMGQPQHF.

The V call is TRBV7-8, the J call TRBJ2-7; TRBD2 matches 10 bases. The CDR3 is 17 amino acids. CDR1 is SGHVS and CDR2 is FQNEAQ in the germline V gene. V shed 5 bases, J shed 4 bases, and the junction held 14 bases outside the gene matches. The CDR3 spells CASSVTSGTRRSYEQYF. The CDR3 coding sequence is TGTGCCAGCAGCGTCACTAGCGGGACTCGAAGGAGTTACGAGCAGTACTTC.

The rearrangement uses TRBV4-1 and TRBJ2-7, with D possibly TRBD1 on 5 matching bases. In germline, CDR1 is MGHRA, CDR2 YSYEKL. This CDR3 has 13 amino acids. Trimming cost V 4 bases and J 11 bases, with 18 bases left between them. CDR3 bases: TGCGCCAGCAGCCGTAAAGGGGTCGACTCCAAGTACTTC. Its protein is CASSRKGVDSKYF.

The chain has TRBV7-2 and TRBJ1-2; D call uncertain. CDR1 is SGHTA, CDR2 FQGNSA, per germline. The CDR3 consists of 14 residues. Trimming took off 2 bases at V and 8 bases at J, with 15 bases between the two ends. The CDR3 DNA reads as TGTGCCAGCAGCTTAATCCCACCCCGAGACGGCTACACCTTC. Its protein product is CASSLIPPRDGYTF.

This clone occurred a few times. This specimen includes other DNA sequences encoding the same CDR3. This chain links TRBV19 with TRBJ2-7; D not certain. Trimming took off 5 bases at V and 1 base at J, with 9 bases between the two ends. The CDR3 length is 13 residues. Germline-derived CDR1 and CDR2 are LNHDA and SQIVND (reference sequence). CDR3 coding DNA: TGTGCCAGTAGTCAGACACCTTCCTACGAGCAGTACTTC. Protein: CASSQTPSYEQYF.

This clone was seen once. This chain links TRBV2 with TRBJ1-1; D is unresolved. The CDR3 sequence is 10 residues long. V lost 8 bases and J 1 base, leaving 2 bases between the germline ends. Per germline, CDR1 SNHLY and CDR2 FYNNEI. The CDR3 sequence: CASRNTEAFF. The CDR3 coding sequence is TGTGCCAGCCGGAACACTGAAGCTTTCTTT.

The rearrangement links TRBV4-1 to TRBJ2-1, with D uncertain. The CDR3 has 15 amino acids. Per germline, CDR1 MGHRA and CDR2 YSYEKL. V shed 0 bases and J shed 5 bases, with 11 bases lying between them. CDR3 nucleotide sequence: TGCGCCAGCAGCCAAGACCCTGAGATAAACAATGAGCAGTTCTTC. Translated, it gives CASSQDPEINNEQFF.

This rearrangement joins TRBV25-1 to TRBJ2-1; 11 nucleotides agree with TRBD2. The CDR3 is made up of 15 amino acids. Germline CDR1 MGHDK, CDR2 SYGVNS. Trimming removed 4 bases from V and 4 bases from J; junction bases left unmatched: 3. This CDR3 is CASSVTSGEYNEQFF. DNA for the CDR3: TGTGCCAGCAGTGTGACTAGCGGGGAATACAATGAGCAGTTCTTC.

V and J are TRBV11-2 and TRBJ2-7; the match to TRBD2 covers 12 bases. Trimming took 1 base from V and 0 from J; bases not matched to a gene: 7. Germline V lookup: CDR1 SGHAT, CDR2 FQNNGV. The CDR3 loop spans 18 amino acids. The CDR3 spells CASSLGLAGARYSYEQYF. The DNA of the CDR3 is TGTGCCAGCAGCTTAGGACTAGCGGGAGCCCGATACTCCTACGAGCAGTACTTC.

This clone appeared a few times. The gene calls are TRBV11-3 and TRBJ2-6; D unclear. Germline values: CDR1 SGHNT, CDR2 YENEEA. Trimming pared 4 bases from V and 2 bases from J, leaving 0 bases between. The CDR3 consists of 12 residues. The CDR3 coding sequence is TGTGCCAGCAGCTCTGGGGCCAACGTCCTGACTTTC. It is translated as CASSSGANVLTF.